This T cell receptor (beta chain) was captured in a study of PD-L1 blockade in urothelial cancer. Background on the study: Treatment start was followed by blood analysis at 3 weeks (second dose) and again at 6 weeks.

The CDR3 sequence is 15 residues long. In germline, CDR1 is MNHNS, CDR2 SASEGT. V shed 8 bases and J 10 bases; nucleotides not matched to a gene: 18. This clone has a single count. Produced via immunoSEQ multiplex PCR; TCRdb's table is partial and in-frame only. The sample records tens of thousands of clones, approximately 80% being singletons. This sample comprised PBMCs, obtained around atezolizumab (anti-PD-L1) treatment. The chain joins TRBV6-1 to TRBJ1-1, with TRBD1 matching over 8 bases. This clonotype was obtained from a man aged 65 to 79 with urothelial cancer. The chain's CDR3 is CASRPEGQAPRGAFF. The CDR3 DNA reads TGTGCCAGCCGCCCCGAGGGACAGGCCCCCAGGGGAGCTTTCTTT.